This TCR beta chain was observed in a study of blood T cell repertoires in COVID-19. Clinical history as reported by participants underpinned cohort assignment. The sample holds one count of this clone. Libraries were prepared by immunoSEQ multiplex PCR; TCRdb keeps only in-frame clonotypes and omits some of them. The sample lists approximately 230,000 clones; 80% to 90% were seen once. The source material was PBMCs or T cells enriched from blood (not recorded which). This clonotype was sampled from a woman between 25 and 40 years old who had recovered from COVID-19.

The CDR3 loop reads CATSDGREFHNEQFF. CDR3 DNA sequence: TGTGCCACCAGTGACGGGCGGGAGTTCCACAATGAGCAGTTCTTC. This chain links TRBV24-1 with TRBJ2-1, with 7 bases fitting TRBD2. The J segment lost 5 bases and the V segment lost 4 bases, leaving 7 bases of the junction unmatched. Germline V CDR1 and CDR2: KGHDR, SFDVKD. The CDR3 runs to 15 residues.